Listed below are T cell receptor beta chains from one sample, sequenced in a study of OX40 agonist ivuxolimab in advanced cancers. Generated by immunoSEQ multiplex PCR, the TCRdb table keeps only in-frame clones and is missing some. The sample has around 75,000 clones; over 85% are singletons. The sample in question was CD4+ or CD8+ T cells sorted from blood, obtained in a trial of the OX40 agonist ivuxolimab. These receptors were obtained from an adult with an advanced solid tumor such as melanoma, head and neck, liver or kidney cancer. The CDR3 runs from the conserved cysteine through the conserved F or W.

v_call cdr3_aa
TRBV6-1 CASSGTLNTEAFF
TRBV21-1 CASSKGELAGCSSYEQYF
TRBV4-2 CASSQDRGRLYEQYF
TRBV5-1 CASSPQGTSGGNEQFF
TRBV4-1 CASSQEGGPATNEKLFF
TRBV7-2 CASTRLAGDQFF
TRBV5-1 CASTTEPMNTEAFF
TRBV5-1 CASSGQGTYYGYTF
TRBV5-4 CASSAIGGLIAKNIQYF
TRBV5-1 CASSTRPNTEAFF
TRBV5-1 CASSFDRENTEAFF
TRBV7-9 CASSYAGELFF
TRBV4-1 CASSQTETPGRYGYTF
TRBV15 CATSRDGREAGGYTF
TRBV29-1 CSAGGYTF
TRBV4-2 CASSRIPGPYEQYF
TRBV18 CATSSSANTEAFF
TRBV15 CATASGTLPEAFF
TRBV6-6 CASSPDRIYGYTF
TRBV19 CASSIGLAAEQFF
TRBV19 CASSPRGTKNEQFF
TRBV5-1 CASSLAAGPYEQYF
TRBV14 CASSQVGVREQFF
TRBV6-6 CASSYEKAEAFF
TRBV5-1 CASFTGGLEGTQYF
TRBV28 CASKSDRGVSYEQYF
TRBV5-6 CASSLGTGWEAFF
TRBV5-1 CASSLLGGTDTQYF
TRBV5-1 CASSSGQGHTGELFF
TRBV9 CASNLVAGGQETQYF
TRBV5-4 CASSPPHGPIYGYTF
TRBV27 CASRPPTGMVNTEAFF
TRBV5-1 CASSHGLAGNYNEQFF
TRBV28 CASHPGQASGYTF
TRBV27 CASSRPGQRDSPLHF
TRBV5-1 CASSRERGRTEAFF
TRBV10-3 CAISEREFGSNQPQHF